The clone carrying this T cell receptor beta chain has a handful of counts. Its antigen remains unknown. This sample is part of a study of vaccination and CD4 T cells after COVID-19. Study-level information: The cells were exposed to overlapping spike peptides originating from SARS-CoV-2, HCoV-NL63, HCoV-OC43 and HCoV-229E for stimulation.

The treatment: roughly nine-day PBMC culture with coronavirus spike peptide pools or control peptides (ViraFEST assay). The Oncomine TCR Beta short-read assay generated sequence data from the DNA of cultured CD4+ T cells. TCRdb passed the PCR reads through MiXCR, listing each CDR3 protein once. Altogether roughly 11,000 distinct CDR3 sequences are present, roughly 41% being singletons, with the ten largest covering approximately 10%. The CDR3 runs to 15 residues. The gene calls are TRBV21-1 and TRBJ1-2; no DNA check was done on the table's D call, TRBD1. TRBV21-1 is noted as a pseudogene. Source: CD4+ T cells from blood, cultured in vitro, taken after SARS-CoV-2 vaccination. This clonotype was sampled from a human donor who had recovered from COVID-19. CDR3 DNA: TGTGCCAGCACTACGACAGGGGTAACTAACTATGGCTACACCTTC. Amino acid sequence: CASTTTGVTNYGYTF.